A single T cell receptor beta chain is shown here with its context. These data belong to a study of blood T cell repertoires in COVID-19. Across the whole study: The study drew acute and convalescent COVID-19 samples from the United States, Italy and Spain. Nucleic acid was either cDNA or gDNA, and it came from T cells, B-cell-depleted T cells, or PBMCs.

Authors' analysis steps: Nucleated cell number was recorded as an estimate derived from reference gene primer amplification. Profiling relied on immunoSEQ multiplex PCR, and the TCRdb table lists in-frame clones only, not all of them. The D gene and trimming were derived from the DNA, and the V and J assignments and clone size from that table. Of 120,000 or so clones in the sample, 70% to 90% are singletons; the top ten hold less than 2%. The CDR3 consists of 13 residues. Trimming cost V 3 bases and J 1 base, with 10 bases left between them. Germline V CDR1 and CDR2: GTSNPN, SVGIG (reference sequence).

This clonotype originated in a human donor in a cohort sampled during active COVID-19. The chain has TRBV30 and TRBJ2-7; D unresolved. Sequences were obtained from peripheral blood. CDR3 sequence: CAWSQTGSYEQYF. The CDR3 DNA sequence: TGTGCCTGGAGCCAAACCGGGTCCTACGAGCAGTACTTC. Together with reference TRBV30 and TRBJ2-7, the CDR3 gives the full variable domain: SQTIHQWPATLVQPVGSPLSLECTVEGTSNPNLYWYRQAAGRGLQLLFYSVGIGQISSEVPQNLSASRPQDRQFILSSKKLLLSDSGFYLCAWSQTGSYEQYFGPGTRLTVT.